This T cell receptor beta chain was captured in a study of patients and donors after allogeneic stem cell transplantation. This clonotype turned up a few times. TCRdb called the RT-PCR reads again in MiXCR, with one record for every CDR3 protein. Of 150,000 to 200,000 distinct CDR3 sequences listed, roughly 24% are singletons. CDR1 and CDR2 (germline): SNHLY, FYNNEI. Trimming took off 7 bases at V and 5 bases at J, with 12 bases between the two ends. The CDR3 contains 12 residues. Sequenced sample: blood, either unsorted or a sorted T cell fraction (not recorded which). The J gene is TRBJ2-7, the V gene TRBV2; perhaps TRBD2 as D (7 bases). The TCR sequence derives from a human donor who was either an allogeneic HSCT recipient or a stem cell or donor lymphocyte infusion donor (not recorded which). It is not recorded whose cells these are; they may come from a transplant donor. This CDR3 is CASNGGPNEQYF. Here the CDR3 DNA reads TGTGCCAGCAACGGGGGGCCCAACGAGCAGTACTTC. The full variable domain, with the rest looked up from reference TRBV2 and TRBJ2-7, is EPEVTQTPSHQVTQMGQEVILRCVPISNHLYFYWYRQILGQKVEFLVSFYNNEISEKSEIFDDQFSVERPDGSNFTLKIRSTKLEDSAMYFCASNGGPNEQYFGPGTRLTVT.